This T cell receptor (beta chain) comes out of a study of T-cell reconstitution after alpha-beta-depleted transplantation in children. A library of TCRbeta sequences, prepared with unique molecular identifiers, was generated. In TCRdb, the PCR reads were re-called with MiXCR into one record per CDR3 protein. The sample yields nearly 350,000 distinct CDR3 sequences, 15% to 20% seen once. The V and J ends lost 5 bases and 4 bases, in that order; junction bases with no gene match: 17. The CDR3 consists of 20 residues. From germline, CDR1 is MDHEN and CDR2 SYDVKM. This clonotype came up a few times. The J gene is TRBJ2-1, the V gene TRBV28, with TRBD2 matching over 13 bases. The receptor comes from a male patient aged 2-15 years who had a stem cell transplant for acute lymphoblastic leukemia, so the T cells may come from the graft donor. The specimen was PBMCs, mostly from graft donor cells, collected 360 days after TCRalphabeta/CD19-depleted stem cell transplant. The chain's CDR3 is CASSQASAVGLAGPYNEQFF. The CDR3 DNA is TGTGCCAGCAGTCAAGCCAGCGCTGTGGGACTAGCGGGACCGTACAATGAGCAGTTCTTC.